These 9 T cell receptor beta chains were all obtained from the same sample, sequenced in a study of response to subunit inactivated influenza vaccine. TCRdb called the RT-PCR reads again in MiXCR, with one record for every CDR3 protein. The sample records about 520,000 distinct CDR3 sequences, 25% being singletons. The sample in question was CD4+ T cells sorted from PBMCs, obtained 4 to 6 days after vaccination. The receptors come from a man aged 45-65 years who received an inactivated influenza vaccine.

The V gene is TRBV6-2 or TRBV6-3, the J gene TRBJ2-7; D ambiguous. Germline CDR1 MNHEY, CDR2 SVGEGT. The germline V and J ends were trimmed by 2 bases and 4 bases, with 6 bases remaining between them. There are 12 residues in the CDR3. DNA of the CDR3: TGTGCCAGCAGTTACGTATGGTACGAGCAGTACTTC. This codes for CASSYVWYEQYF.

This clonotype has more than one count but fewer than ten. This chain connects TRBV29-1 to TRBJ2-2; D not certain. Germline V CDR1 and CDR2: SQVTM, ANQGSEA. This CDR3 has 15 residues. Trimming shortened V by 7 bases and J by 0 bases, and 15 bases separated the two germline ends. CDR3 amino acids: CSDLRPHPNTGELFF. The CDR3 bases are TGCAGCGACCTCCGGCCGCACCCGAACACCGGGGAGCTGTTTTTT.

CDR3 nucleotides: TGTGCCACCAGCAGAGAAGGGTCAGGGGATGAAAAACTGTTTTTT. As protein: CATSREGSGDEKLFF. The chain recombines TRBV15 with TRBJ1-4, with D tentatively TRBD1 (6 bases). The CDR3 extends over 15 amino acids. Germline V gene lookup returns CDR1 LNHNV and CDR2 YYDKDF (reference sequence). Trimming took 0 bases from V and 6 from J, leaving 11 bases between them.

This clonotype was detected ten times or more. CDR3 nucleotide sequence: TGCGCCAGCAGCTTGGGCCAGGGGCGGGGAGAGACCCAGTACTTC. Protein sequence: CASSLGQGRGETQYF. The V and J genes are TRBV5-1 and TRBJ2-5; possibly TRBD1 or TRBD2 for D (6 bases each). There are 15 residues in the CDR3. Germline assignment: CDR1 SGHRS and CDR2 YFSETQ. V lost 0 bases to trimming and J lost 4 bases, with 13 bases between them.

The chain uses TRBV6-5 and TRBJ2-7; D gene uncertain. CDR1 is MNHEY and CDR2 is SVGAGI in the germline V gene. The CDR3 contains 16 residues. V dropped 0 bases and J dropped 4 bases, with 16 bases sitting between them. The CDR3: CASSYSARPRSYEQYF. The DNA for the CDR3 is TGTGCCAGCAGTTACTCAGCACGACCGAGGTCTTACGAGCAGTACTTC.

The chain employs TRBV12-3 or TRBV12-4 and TRBJ1-2; the D is unclear. Trimming removed 5 bases at V and 6 bases at J, with 13 bases between. CDR3 length: 13 amino acids. CDR3 in amino acids: CASSIGLGNGYTF. CDR3 nucleotides: TGTGCCAGCAGTATCGGCCTTGGGAATGGCTACACCTTC.

The chain uses TRBV28 and TRBJ1-2; D is perhaps TRBD1 (6 bases). The CDR3 length is 16 residues. The germline CDR1 and CDR2 sequences are MDHEN and SYDVKM. V was pared by 7 bases and J by 1 base, with 19 bases between. For the CDR3, the DNA is TGTGCCAGCAAGGGGGTCAGCGCAGCCGATAACTATGGCTACACCTTC. Translation: CASKGVSAADNYGYTF.

This clonotype was picked up one time. The V call is TRBV11-1, the J call TRBJ2-1; a possible D gene is TRBD1 (7 bases). Germline CDR1 and CDR2: SGHAT and FQDESV (reference sequence). This CDR3 contains 14 residues. Trimming removed 7 bases from V and 5 bases from J, with 15 bases in between. The CDR3 protein is CASTRGATHNEQFF. Written as DNA, the CDR3 is TGTGCCAGCACCAGGGGGGCCACCCACAATGAGCAGTTCTTC. Filled out from reference TRBV11-1 and TRBJ2-1, the complete variable domain reads EAEVAQSPRYKITEKSQAVAFWCDPISGHATLYWYRQILGQGPELLVQFQDESVVDDSQLPKDRFSAERLKGVDSTLKIQPAELGDSAMYLCASTRGATHNEQFFGPGTRLTVL.

This clonotype came up a few times. This chain uses TRBV20-1 with TRBJ1-2; 7 bases are a match to TRBD1. The V and J ends lost 0 bases and 3 bases, in that order; junction bases with no gene match: 7. Germline lookup yields CDR1 DFQATT and CDR2 SNEGSKA (reference sequence). The CDR3 is made up of 15 amino acids. CDR3 nucleotide sequence: TGCAGTGCTAGAGATAGAAAGGGGGCCGACTATGGCTACACCTTC. It yields the protein CSARDRKGADYGYTF.